This T cell receptor (beta chain) is from a study of shared clonotypes between healthy human individuals. Study-wide results and caveats: Rarefaction demonstrated incomplete sorted-subset sequencing despite large depth. Generally, naive subsets came out with larger estimated richness than memory subsets.

Produced via immunoSEQ multiplex PCR; TCRdb's table is partial and in-frame only. The sample holds roughly 500,000 clones, almost 97% seen once. J lost 0 bases, V lost 7 bases, and 12 bases had no gene match. CDR1 is SGHTA, CDR2 FQGNSA, per germline. This CDR3 has 17 residues. CD4+ cells were split into CD45RA+ naive and CD45RA-negative memory subsets. For this clone: Its target is unknown.

V usage is TRBV7-2 and J usage is TRBJ1-1, with 9 bases fitting TRBD1. The clonotype was recovered from a woman aged 25-40 years in good health. Sample: naive CD4+ T cells sorted from blood. Subset described: CD45RA+ positively selected. CDR3: CASIPKGTGYLNTEAFF. CDR3 nucleotide sequence: TGTGCCAGCATCCCAAAAGGGACAGGGTATCTGAACACTGAAGCTTTCTTT. Drawing the rest from reference TRBV7-2 and TRBJ1-1, the complete variable domain is GAGVSQSPSNKVTEKGKDVELRCDPISGHTALYWYRQSLGQGLEFLIYFQGNSAPDKSGLPSDRFSAERTGGSVSTLTIQRTQQEDSAVYLCASIPKGTGYLNTEAFFGQGTRLTVV.